The 10 T cell receptor beta chains presented below share a single source sample, sequenced in a study of vaccination and CD4 T cells after COVID-19. Their specific antigens are unknown. Cultured CD4+ T cells had their DNA profiled by the Oncomine TCR Beta short-read assay. TCRdb recomputed calls from the PCR reads with MiXCR, one row per CDR3 protein. This table holds some 16,000 distinct CDR3 sequences, about three quarters found once. The treatment: roughly ten-day PBMC culture with coronavirus spike peptide pools or control peptides (ViraFEST assay). The source material was CD4+ T cells from blood, cultured in vitro. The receptors originated from a human donor who had recovered from COVID-19.

The V gene is TRBV7-9, the J gene TRBJ2-7; no firm D call. V lost 3 bases and J lost 3, with 6 bases in between. CDR1 SEHNR and CDR2 FQNEAQ come from the germline V gene (reference sequence). CDR3 length: 12 residues. DNA for the CDR3: TGTGCCAGCAGCTTCTCGATCTACGAGCAGTACTTC. Protein product: CASSFSIYEQYF. Looking up the rest from reference TRBV7-9 and TRBJ2-7 gives the full variable domain: DTGVSQNPRHKITKRGQNVTFRCDPISEHNRLYWYRQTLGQGPEFLTYFQNEAQLEKSRLLSDRFSAERPKGSFSTLEIQRTEQGDSAMYLCASSFSIYEQYFGPGTRLTVT.

CDR3 amino acids: CASSGFRGNTGELFF. The CDR3, as DNA: TGTGCCAGCAGTGGGTTTCGGGGGAACACCGGGGAGCTGTTTTTT. The chain recombines TRBV2 with TRBJ2-2; D may be TRBD2 (5 bases). CDR3 length: 15 residues. Germline V gene lookup returns CDR1 SNHLY and CDR2 FYNNEI. Deletions cut 4 bases from V and 1 base from J, with 10 bases between.

The sample holds one count of this clonotype. This chain's CDR3 is CATSETTGGGQPQHF. DNA for the CDR3: TGTGCCACCAGTGAAACGACAGGGGGGGGTCAGCCCCAGCATTTT. The chain recombines TRBV24-1 with TRBJ1-5; the match to TRBD1 covers 9 bases. The CDR3 sequence is 15 residues long. V trimming: 4 bases; J trimming: 6 bases; junction bases outside the gene matches: 6. Per germline, CDR1 KGHDR and CDR2 SFDVKD.

The chain employs TRBV6-1 and TRBJ2-1, with 12 bases lining up with TRBD2. The junction had 8 bases not matched to a gene; V was cut back by 6 bases and J by 8 bases. The CDR3 loop spans 15 amino acids. Germline V lookup: CDR1 MNHNS, CDR2 SASEGT. This CDR3 is CASRKTSGSSHEQFF. The CDR3 nucleotides read TGTGCCAGCAGGAAGACTAGCGGGAGTAGCCATGAGCAGTTCTTC.

The J gene is TRBJ1-5, the V gene TRBV28; the D gene is possibly TRBD1 (6 bases). Germline V gene sequence: CDR1 MDHEN, CDR2 SYDVKM. Trimming cost V 6 bases and J 2 bases, with 17 bases left between them. The CDR3 sequence is 16 residues long. Written as DNA, the CDR3 is TGTGCCAGCAGCCCCTCGCAGGGGAGGGGCAATCAGCCCCAGCATTTT. It yields the protein CASSPSQGRGNQPQHF.

The gene calls are TRBV20-1 and TRBJ1-3, with TRBD1 as a possible D gene (5 bases). Trimming stripped 3 bases from V and 0 bases from J, with 12 bases between. Per germline, CDR1 DFQATT and CDR2 SNEGSKA (reference sequence). This CDR3 is built from 15 residues. In DNA, the CDR3 is TGCAGTGCTAGTGGGGGGTCTCCCTCTGGAAACACCATATATTTT. Residues: CSASGGSPSGNTIYF.

The chain carries TRBV5-3 and TRBJ1-1, with 7 bases identical to TRBD1. TRBV5-3 is identified as an open reading frame with a role that is uncertain. With 4 bases clipped from V and 8 bases from J, the junction kept 14 bases outside the gene matches. CDR3 length: 15 residues. CDR3 bases: TGTGCCAGAAGCCCAGGGGCTACAGGGGCTATGGAAGCTTTCTTT. Protein: CARSPGATGAMEAFF.

The CDR3 spells CAISTGQGDTEAFF. The CDR3 DNA follows: TGTGCCATCAGTACGGGACAGGGGGACACTGAAGCTTTCTTT. This chain joins TRBV10-3 and TRBJ1-1, with TRBD1 identical over 11 bases. V lost 5 bases and J lost 3; bases outside the gene matches: 2. Per the germline V gene, CDR1 is ENHRY and CDR2 is SYGVKD. The CDR3 has 14 residues.

Sample share makes this clonotype medium-sized. The CDR3: CSARRRTSGANVLTF. The CDR3 DNA reads as TGCAGTGCTAGGAGGCGGACCTCTGGGGCCAACGTCCTGACTTTC. This sequence joins TRBV20-1 and TRBJ2-6, with D hard to call. CDR1 and CDR2 from the germline V gene are DFQATT and SNEGSKA (reference sequence). The CDR3 covers 15 residues. The V gene lost 3 bases and the J gene lost 0 bases, with 9 bases spanning the gap.

This chain connects TRBV5-1 to TRBJ1-5; TRBD1 might be the D (6 bases). This CDR3 comprises 18 residues. V shed 1 base and J shed 0 bases, with 17 bases lying between them. Germline lookup yields CDR1 SGHRS and CDR2 YFSETQ. The CDR3: CASSLRVGGGNSNQPQHF. CDR3 bases: TGCGCCAGCAGCTTGAGAGTAGGGGGGGGCAATAGCAATCAGCCCCAGCATTTT.